This TCR beta chain is drawn from a study of blood T cell repertoires in COVID-19. Trimming pared 0 bases from V and 0 bases from J, leaving 15 bases between. There are 18 residues in the CDR3. Germline CDR1 SGHDN, CDR2 FVKESK. Data came from immunoSEQ multiplex PCR; TCRdb stores just in-frame clones and leaves some out. Of around 500,000 clones listed, around nine tenths are singletons. Source material: PBMCs or T cells enriched from blood (not recorded which). The chain uses TRBV14 and TRBJ1-3, with a possible D match to TRBD1 (5 bases). The clonotype was recovered from a woman in her fifties or sixties who had recovered from COVID-19. The CDR3 DNA reads TGTGCCAGCAGCCAAGATCTTGGTCAGGGCCCCTCTGGAAACACCATATATTTT. It specifies CASSQDLGQGPSGNTIYF.